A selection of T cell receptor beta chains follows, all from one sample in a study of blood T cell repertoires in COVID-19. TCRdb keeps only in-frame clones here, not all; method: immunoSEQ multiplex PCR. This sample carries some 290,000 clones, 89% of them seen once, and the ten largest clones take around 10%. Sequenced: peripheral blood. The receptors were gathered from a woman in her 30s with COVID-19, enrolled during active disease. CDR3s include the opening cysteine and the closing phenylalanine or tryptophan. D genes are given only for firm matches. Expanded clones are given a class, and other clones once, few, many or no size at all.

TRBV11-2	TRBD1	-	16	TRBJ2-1	CASSLGTGSSYNEQFF	TGTGCCAGCAGCTTGGGGACAGGGAGCTCCTACAATGAGCAGTTCTTC
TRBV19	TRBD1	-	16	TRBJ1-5	CASSTTGTGIWQPQHF	TGTGCCAGTAGTACCACCGGGACAGGGATATGGCAGCCCCAGCATTTT
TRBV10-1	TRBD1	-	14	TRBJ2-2	CASSGTGGSGELFF	TGCGCCAGCAGTGGAACAGGGGGCTCCGGGGAGCTGTTTTTT
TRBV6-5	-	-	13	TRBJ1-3	CASSFGSGNTIYF	TGTGCCAGCAGTTTCGGCTCTGGAAACACCATATATTTT
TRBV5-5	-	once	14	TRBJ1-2	CASSSTLKAGGYTF	TGTGCCAGCAGCTCAACCCTAAAAGCAGGTGGCTACACCTTC
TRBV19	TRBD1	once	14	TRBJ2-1	CASKTGLAYNEQFF	TGTGCCAGTAAGACAGGGTTAGCCTACAATGAGCAGTTCTTC
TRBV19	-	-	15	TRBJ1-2	CASSIGMTTAYGYTF	TGTGCCAGTAGTATAGGGATGACAACAGCCTATGGCTACACCTTC
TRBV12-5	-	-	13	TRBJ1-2	CASGLGGANGYTF	TGTGCTAGTGGTTTAGGGGGGGCGAATGGCTACACCTTC
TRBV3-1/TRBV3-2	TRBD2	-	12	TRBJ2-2	CASLRGTGELFF	TGTGCCAGCTTGCGGGGGACCGGGGAGCTGTTTTTT
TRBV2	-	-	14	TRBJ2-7	CASSADTDSYEQYF	TGTGCCAGCAGTGCGGACACGGACTCCTACGAGCAGTACTTC
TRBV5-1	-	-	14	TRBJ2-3	CASSNPGSADTQYF	TGCGCCAGCAGCAACCCGGGGTCCGCAGATACGCAGTATTTT
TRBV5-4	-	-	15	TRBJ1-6	CASSLAAVPNSPLHF	TGTGCCAGCAGCTTGGCCGCAGTTCCCAATTCACCCCTCCACTTT
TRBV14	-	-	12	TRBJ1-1	CASSGPGTEAFF	TGTGCCAGCAGCGGACCGGGAACTGAAGCTTTCTTT
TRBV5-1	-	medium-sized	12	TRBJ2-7	CASKKEGYEQYF	TGCGCCAGCAAAAAGGAGGGCTACGAGCAGTACTTC
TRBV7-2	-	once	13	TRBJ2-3	CASSLFRVDTQYF	TGTGCCAGCAGCCTCTTCAGGGTAGATACGCAGTATTTT
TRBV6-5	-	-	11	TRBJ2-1	CASSEMYEQFF	TGTGCCAGCAGCGAGATGTATGAGCAGTTCTTC
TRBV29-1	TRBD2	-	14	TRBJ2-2	CSVRASGDTGELFF	TGCAGCGTTAGGGCTAGCGGGGACACCGGGGAGCTGTTTTTT
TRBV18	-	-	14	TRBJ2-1	CASSPTRTYNEQFF	TGTGCCAGCTCACCAACCAGAACCTACAATGAGCAGTTCTTC
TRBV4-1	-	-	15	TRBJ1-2	CASSQDLGQPYGYTF	TGCGCCAGCAGCCAAGATCTTGGACAGCCCTATGGCTACACCTTC
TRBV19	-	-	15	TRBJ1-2	CASIDPRTENYGYTF	TGTGCCAGCATTGACCCCCGGACTGAGAACTATGGCTACACCTTC
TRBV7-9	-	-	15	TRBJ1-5	CASSPGGNSNQPQHF	TGTGCCAGCAGCCCCGGCGGGAATAGCAATCAGCCCCAGCATTTT
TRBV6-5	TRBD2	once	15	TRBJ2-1	CASSYLLAGYNEQFF	TGTGCCAGCAGTTACTTGCTAGCGGGGTACAATGAGCAGTTCTTC
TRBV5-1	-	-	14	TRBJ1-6	CASSFEGGLSPLHF	TGCGCCAGCAGCTTTGAGGGAGGGCTATCACCCCTCCACTTT
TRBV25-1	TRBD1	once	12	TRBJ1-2	CASSGTGHGYTF	TGTGCCAGCAGTGGGACAGGGCACGGCTACACCTTC
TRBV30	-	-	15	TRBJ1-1	CAWSAETGMNTEAFF	TGTGCCTGGAGTGCCGAAACAGGTATGAACACTGAAGCTTTCTTT
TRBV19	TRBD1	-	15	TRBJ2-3	CASTTQGASTDTQYF	TGTGCCAGTACAACGCAGGGGGCAAGCACAGATACGCAGTATTTT
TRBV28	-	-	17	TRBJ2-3	CASRGDGTPKNTDTQYF	TGTGCCAGCAGGGGCGACGGGACACCAAAGAACACAGATACGCAGTATTTT
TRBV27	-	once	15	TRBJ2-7	CASSLGGGPYYEQYF	TGTGCCAGCAGTTTAGGGGGGGGCCCATACTACGAGCAGTACTTC
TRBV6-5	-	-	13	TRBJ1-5	CVLHADPGQPQHF	TGTGTGTTGCACGCGGATCCGGGTCAGCCCCAGCATTTT
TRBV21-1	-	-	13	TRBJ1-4	CASNSGRIEKLFF	TGTGCCAGCAACTCCGGGAGGATTGAAAAACTGTTTTTT
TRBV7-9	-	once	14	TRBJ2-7	CASSAAGYSYEQYF	TGTGCCAGCAGTGCCGCAGGATACTCCTACGAGCAGTACTTC
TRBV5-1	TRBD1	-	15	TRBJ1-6	CASSYWDRGNSPLHF	TGCGCCAGCAGCTACTGGGACAGGGGGAATTCACCCCTCCACTTT
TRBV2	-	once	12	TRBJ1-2	CASSSWAYGYTF	TGTGCCAGCAGTAGTTGGGCGTATGGCTACACCTTC
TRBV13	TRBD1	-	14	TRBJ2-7	CASSLDQGAREQYF	TGTGCCAGCAGCTTAGACCAGGGGGCGAGGGAGCAGTACTTC
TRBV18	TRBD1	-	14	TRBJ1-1	CASSGQGGSTEAFF	TGTGCCAGCTCCGGACAGGGTGGTTCGACTGAAGCTTTCTTT
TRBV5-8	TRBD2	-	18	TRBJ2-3	CASSSLLAGGPSTDTQYF	TGTGCCAGCAGCTCATTACTAGCGGGGGGCCCTAGCACAGATACGCAGTATTTT
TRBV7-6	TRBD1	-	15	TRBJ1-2	CASSLGRTGGDGYTF	TGTGCCAGCAGCTTAGGCCGGACAGGGGGTGATGGCTACACCTTC
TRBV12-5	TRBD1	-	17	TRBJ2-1	CASGLPRPGQGGNEQFF	TGTGCTAGTGGTTTGCCAAGACCGGGACAGGGAGGCAATGAGCAGTTCTTC
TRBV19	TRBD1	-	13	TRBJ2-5	CASSIRGRETQYF	TGTGCCAGTAGTATAAGGGGGCGGGAGACCCAGTACTTC
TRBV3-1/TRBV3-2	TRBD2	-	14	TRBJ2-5	CASSPHGGEETQYF	TGTGCCAGCAGCCCGCACGGGGGGGAGGAGACCCAGTACTTC
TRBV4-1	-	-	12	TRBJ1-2	CASMGVNYGYTF	TGCGCCAGCATGGGCGTTAACTATGGCTACACCTTC
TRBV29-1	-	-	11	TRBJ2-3	CSVVNIDTQYF	TGCAGCGTCGTCAACATCGATACGCAGTATTTT
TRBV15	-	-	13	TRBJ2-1	CATSRDLGYEQFF	TGTGCCACCAGCAGAGATTTGGGCTACGAGCAGTTCTTC